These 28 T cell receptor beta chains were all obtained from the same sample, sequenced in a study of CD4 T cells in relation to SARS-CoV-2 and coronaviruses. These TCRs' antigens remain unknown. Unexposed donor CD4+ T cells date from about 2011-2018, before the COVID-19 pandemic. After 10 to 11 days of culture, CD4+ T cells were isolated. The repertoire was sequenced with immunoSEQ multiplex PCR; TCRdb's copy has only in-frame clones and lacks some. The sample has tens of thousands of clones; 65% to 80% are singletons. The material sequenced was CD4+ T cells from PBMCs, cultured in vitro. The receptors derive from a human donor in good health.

The CDR3 DNA sequence: TGTGCCAGCAGTCTCGGACTAGCGGGGGGGAATGAGCAGTTCTTC. The encoded protein is CASSLGLAGGNEQFF. The chain carries TRBV28 and TRBJ2-1; 15 bases are a match to TRBD2. CDR1 MDHEN and CDR2 SYDVKM come from the germline V gene. This CDR3 spans 15 amino acids. Losses at the gene ends were 5 bases for V and 7 bases for J; bases not matched to a gene: 3.

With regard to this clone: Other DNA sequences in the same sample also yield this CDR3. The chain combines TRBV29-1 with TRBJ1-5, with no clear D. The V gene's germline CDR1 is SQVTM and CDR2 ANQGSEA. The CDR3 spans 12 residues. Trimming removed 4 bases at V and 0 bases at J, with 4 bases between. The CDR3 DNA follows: TGCAGCGTTGGAGATAGCAATCAGCCCCAGCATTTT. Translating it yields CSVGDSNQPQHF.

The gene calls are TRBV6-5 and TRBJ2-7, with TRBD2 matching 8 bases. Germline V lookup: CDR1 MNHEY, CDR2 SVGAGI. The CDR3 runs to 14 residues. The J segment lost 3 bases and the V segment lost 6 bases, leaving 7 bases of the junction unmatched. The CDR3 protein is CASSRSGGVYEQYF. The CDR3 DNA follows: TGTGCCAGCAGCCGAAGCGGGGGTGTCTACGAGCAGTACTTC.

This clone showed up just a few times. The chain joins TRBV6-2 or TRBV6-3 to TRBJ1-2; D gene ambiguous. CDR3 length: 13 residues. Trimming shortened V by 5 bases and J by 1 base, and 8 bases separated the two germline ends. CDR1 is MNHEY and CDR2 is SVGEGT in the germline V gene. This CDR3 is CASSTRINYGYTF. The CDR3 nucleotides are TGTGCCAGCAGTACCAGGATTAACTATGGCTACACCTTC.

The CDR3 DNA sequence: TGCGCCAGCAGCCTTGGACTAGCGGGGGGGGATACGCAGTATTTT. This encodes CASSLGLAGGDTQYF. The genes are TRBV4-3 and TRBJ2-3; 15 nucleotides align to TRBD2. Germline CDR1 is LGHNA and CDR2 is YSLEER. The J segment lost 6 bases and the V segment lost 4 bases, leaving 2 bases of the junction unmatched. The CDR3 runs 15 residues.

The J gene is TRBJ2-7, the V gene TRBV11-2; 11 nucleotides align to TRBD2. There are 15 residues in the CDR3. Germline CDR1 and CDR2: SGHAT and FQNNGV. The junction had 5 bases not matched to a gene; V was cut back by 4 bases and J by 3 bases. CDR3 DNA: TGTGCCAGCAGCTCCCAGACTAGCGGGAACTACGAGCAGTACTTC. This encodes CASSSQTSGNYEQYF.

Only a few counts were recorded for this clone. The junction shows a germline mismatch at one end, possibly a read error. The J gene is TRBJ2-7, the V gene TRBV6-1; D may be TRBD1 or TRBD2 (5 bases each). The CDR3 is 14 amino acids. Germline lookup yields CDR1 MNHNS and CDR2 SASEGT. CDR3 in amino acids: CASREGAAGNEQYF. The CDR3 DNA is TGTGCCAGCAGGGAAGGGGCCGCGGGCAACGAGCAGTACTTC.

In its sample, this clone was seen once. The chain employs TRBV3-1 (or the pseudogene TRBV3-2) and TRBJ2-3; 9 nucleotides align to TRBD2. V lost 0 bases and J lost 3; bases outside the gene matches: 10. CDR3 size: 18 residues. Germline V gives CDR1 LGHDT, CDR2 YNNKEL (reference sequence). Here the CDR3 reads CASSQDLRAGGTTDTQYF. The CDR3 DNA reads TGTGCCAGCAGCCAAGATCTTCGAGCGGGGGGTACGACAGATACGCAGTATTTT.

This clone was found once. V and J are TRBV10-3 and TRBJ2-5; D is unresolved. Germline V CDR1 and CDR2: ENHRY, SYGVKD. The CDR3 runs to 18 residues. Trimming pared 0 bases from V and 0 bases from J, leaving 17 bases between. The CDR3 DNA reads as TGTGCCATCAGTGAGTCGACCCTAGGAGATAGGTACCAAGAGACCCAGTACTTC. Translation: CAISESTLGDRYQETQYF.

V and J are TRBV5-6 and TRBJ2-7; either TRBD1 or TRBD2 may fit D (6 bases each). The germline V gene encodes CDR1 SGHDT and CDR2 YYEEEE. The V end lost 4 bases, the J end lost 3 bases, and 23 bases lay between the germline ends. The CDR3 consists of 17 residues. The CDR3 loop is CASSPLEGGISHYEQYF. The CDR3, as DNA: TGTGCCAGCAGCCCCCTCGAGGGGGGAATTTCCCACTACGAGCAGTACTTC.

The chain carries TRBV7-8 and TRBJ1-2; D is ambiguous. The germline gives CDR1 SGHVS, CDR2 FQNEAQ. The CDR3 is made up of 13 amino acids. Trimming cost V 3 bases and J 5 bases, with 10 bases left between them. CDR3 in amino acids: CASSLSTPYGYTF. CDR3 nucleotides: TGTGCCAGCAGCTTGTCTACACCATATGGCTACACCTTC.

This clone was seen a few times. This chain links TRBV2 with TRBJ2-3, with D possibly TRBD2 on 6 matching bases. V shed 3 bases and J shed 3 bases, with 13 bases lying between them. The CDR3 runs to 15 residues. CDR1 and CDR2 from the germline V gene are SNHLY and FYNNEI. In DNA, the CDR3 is TGTGCCAGCAGTGAGGTTGGAGGGGAGACAGATACGCAGTATTTT. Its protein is CASSEVGGETDTQYF.

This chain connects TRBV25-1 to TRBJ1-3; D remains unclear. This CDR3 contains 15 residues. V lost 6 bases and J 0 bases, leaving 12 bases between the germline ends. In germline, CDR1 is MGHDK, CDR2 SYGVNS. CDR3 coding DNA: TGTGCCAGCAGACCTGACTTGAGCTCTGGAAACACCATATATTTT. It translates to CASRPDLSSGNTIYF.

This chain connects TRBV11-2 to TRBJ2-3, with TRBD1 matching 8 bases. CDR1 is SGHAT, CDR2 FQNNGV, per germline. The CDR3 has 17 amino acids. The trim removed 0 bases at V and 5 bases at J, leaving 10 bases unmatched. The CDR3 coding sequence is TGTGCCAGCAGCTTAGAGACTGGCAGGGGGCGTCAAGATACGCAGTATTTT. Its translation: CASSLETGRGRQDTQYF.

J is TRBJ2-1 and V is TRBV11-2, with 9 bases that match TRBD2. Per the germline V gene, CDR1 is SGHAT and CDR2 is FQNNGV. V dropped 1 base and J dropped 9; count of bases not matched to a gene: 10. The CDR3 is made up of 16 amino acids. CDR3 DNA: TGTGCCAGCAGCTTAGTTTTAGCGGGAGCTGGTATTGAGCAGTTCTTC. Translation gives CASSLVLAGAGIEQFF.

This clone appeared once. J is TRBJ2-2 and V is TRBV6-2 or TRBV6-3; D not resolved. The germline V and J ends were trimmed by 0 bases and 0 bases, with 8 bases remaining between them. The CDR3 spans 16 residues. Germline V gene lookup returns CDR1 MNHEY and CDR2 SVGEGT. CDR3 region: CASSYSAVSNTGELFF. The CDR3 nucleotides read TGTGCCAGCAGTTACTCGGCGGTTTCGAACACCGGGGAGCTGTTTTTT.

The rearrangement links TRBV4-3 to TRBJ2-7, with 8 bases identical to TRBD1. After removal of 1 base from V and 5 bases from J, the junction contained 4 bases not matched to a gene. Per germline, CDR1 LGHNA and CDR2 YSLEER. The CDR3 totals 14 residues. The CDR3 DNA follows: TGCGCCAGCAGCCAAGCAGGGGGCATCGACGAGCAGTACTTC. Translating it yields CASSQAGGIDEQYF.

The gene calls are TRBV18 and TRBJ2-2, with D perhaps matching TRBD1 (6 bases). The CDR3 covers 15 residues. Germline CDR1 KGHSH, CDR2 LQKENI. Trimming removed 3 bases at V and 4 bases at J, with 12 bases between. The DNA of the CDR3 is TGTGCCAGCTCACCGCGACAGGTTTTCACCGGGGAGCTGTTTTTT. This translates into CASSPRQVFTGELFF.

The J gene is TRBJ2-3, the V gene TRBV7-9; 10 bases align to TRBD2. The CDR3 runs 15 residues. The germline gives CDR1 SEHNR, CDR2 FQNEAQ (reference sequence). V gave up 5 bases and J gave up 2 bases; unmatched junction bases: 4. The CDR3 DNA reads TGTGCCAGCAGCACCGGACTAGCGGTCACAGATACGCAGTATTTT. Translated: CASSTGLAVTDTQYF.

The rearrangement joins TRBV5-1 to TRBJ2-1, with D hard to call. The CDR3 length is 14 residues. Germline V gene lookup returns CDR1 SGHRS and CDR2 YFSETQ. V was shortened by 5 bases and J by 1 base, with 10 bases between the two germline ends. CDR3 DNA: TGCGCCAGCAGTGAGGCGGAATCCTACAATGAGCAGTTCTTC. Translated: CASSEAESYNEQFF.

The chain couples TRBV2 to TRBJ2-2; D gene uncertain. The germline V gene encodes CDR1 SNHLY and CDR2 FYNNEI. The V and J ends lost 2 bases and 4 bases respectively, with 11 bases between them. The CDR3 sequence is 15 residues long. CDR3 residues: CASSEFRGATGELFF. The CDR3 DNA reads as TGTGCCAGCAGTGAATTCAGAGGAGCCACCGGGGAGCTGTTTTTT. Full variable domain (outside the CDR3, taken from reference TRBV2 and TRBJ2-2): EPEVTQTPSHQVTQMGQEVILRCVPISNHLYFYWYRQILGQKVEFLVSFYNNEISEKSEIFDDQFSVERPDGSNFTLKIRSTKLEDSAMYFCASSEFRGATGELFFGEGSRLTVL.

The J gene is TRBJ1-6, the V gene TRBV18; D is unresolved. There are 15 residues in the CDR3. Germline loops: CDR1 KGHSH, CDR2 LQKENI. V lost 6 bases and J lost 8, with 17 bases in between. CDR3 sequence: CASSPQVGRDSPLHF. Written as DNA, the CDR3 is TGTGCCAGCTCCCCCCAAGTGGGAAGGGATTCACCCCTCCACTTT.

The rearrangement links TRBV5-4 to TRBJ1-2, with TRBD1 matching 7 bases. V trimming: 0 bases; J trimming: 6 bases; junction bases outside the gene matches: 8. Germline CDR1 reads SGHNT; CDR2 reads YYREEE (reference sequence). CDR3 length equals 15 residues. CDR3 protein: CASSLAVRGTDGYTF. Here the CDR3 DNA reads TGTGCCAGCAGCTTGGCCGTCAGGGGGACGGATGGCTACACCTTC.

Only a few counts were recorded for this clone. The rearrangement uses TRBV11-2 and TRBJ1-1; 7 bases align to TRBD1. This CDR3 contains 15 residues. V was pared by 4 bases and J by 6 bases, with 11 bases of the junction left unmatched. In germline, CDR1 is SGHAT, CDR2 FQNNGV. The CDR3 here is CASSSRDSLKSEAFF. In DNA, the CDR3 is TGTGCCAGCAGCTCTCGGGACAGTCTAAAATCTGAAGCTTTCTTT.

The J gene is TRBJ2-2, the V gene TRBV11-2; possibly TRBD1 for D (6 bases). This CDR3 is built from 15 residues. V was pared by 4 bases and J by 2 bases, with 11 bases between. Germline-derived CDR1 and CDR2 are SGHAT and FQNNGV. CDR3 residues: CASSSGTLNTGELFF. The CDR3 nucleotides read TGTGCCAGCAGCTCCGGGACACTTAACACCGGGGAGCTGTTTTTT.

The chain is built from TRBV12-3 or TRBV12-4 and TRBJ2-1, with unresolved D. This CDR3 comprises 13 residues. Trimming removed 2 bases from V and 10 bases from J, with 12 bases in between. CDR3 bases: TGTGCCAGCAGTTTACGTCCGACACAGGAGCAGTTCTTC. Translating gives CASSLRPTQEQFF.

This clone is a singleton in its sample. The CDR3, as DNA: TGTGCCTGGAGTGTTGGTGGGACAGGGGTCTACGAGCAGTACTTC. Its translation is CAWSVGGTGVYEQYF. The V gene is TRBV30, the J gene TRBJ2-7, with 10 bases fitting TRBD1. After removal of 0 bases from V and 3 bases from J, the junction contained 5 bases not matched to a gene. The CDR3 sequence is 15 residues long. Germline loops: CDR1 GTSNPN, CDR2 SVGIG (reference sequence).

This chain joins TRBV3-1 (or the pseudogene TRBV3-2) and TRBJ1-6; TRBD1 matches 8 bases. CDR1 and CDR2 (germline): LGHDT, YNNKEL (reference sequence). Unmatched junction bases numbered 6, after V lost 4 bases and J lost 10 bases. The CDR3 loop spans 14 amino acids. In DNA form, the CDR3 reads TGTGCCAGCAGCCCCGACAGGGGCGGCTCACCCCTCCACTTT. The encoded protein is CASSPDRGGSPLHF.